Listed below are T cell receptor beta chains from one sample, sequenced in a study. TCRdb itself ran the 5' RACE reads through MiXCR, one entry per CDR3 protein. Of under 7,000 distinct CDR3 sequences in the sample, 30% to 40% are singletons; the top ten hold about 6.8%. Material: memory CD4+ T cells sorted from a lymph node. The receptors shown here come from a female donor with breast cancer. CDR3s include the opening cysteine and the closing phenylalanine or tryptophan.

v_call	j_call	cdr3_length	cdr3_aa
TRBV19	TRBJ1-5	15	CASSMYSGGNQPQHF
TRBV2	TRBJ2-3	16	CASRGAFATSTDTQYF
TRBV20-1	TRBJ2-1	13	CSPGRRSYNEQFF
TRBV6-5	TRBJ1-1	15	CTSSKKEQRGTEAFF
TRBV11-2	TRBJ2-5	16	CASRPLRLAGEETQYF
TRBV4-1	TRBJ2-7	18	CASSQAQITLGQGYEQYF
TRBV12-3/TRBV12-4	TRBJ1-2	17	CASSFTVLGLTGGGYTF
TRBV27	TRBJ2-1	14	CASSSAGSYNEQFF
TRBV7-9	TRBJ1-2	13	CASMRTDSYGYTF
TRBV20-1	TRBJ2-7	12	CSARGDNYEQYF
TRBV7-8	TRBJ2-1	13	CASSFPQGNEQFF
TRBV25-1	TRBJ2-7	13	CASSGGENYEQYF
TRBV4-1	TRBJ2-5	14	CASSQPKRRETQYF
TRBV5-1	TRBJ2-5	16	CASSLLPSGGAETQYF
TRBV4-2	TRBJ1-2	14	CASSHDNRGRGYTF
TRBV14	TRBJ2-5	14	CASSRGLLQETQYF
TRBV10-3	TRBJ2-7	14	CAISESDRTYEQYF
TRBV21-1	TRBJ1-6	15	CASSKGAGTKSPLHF
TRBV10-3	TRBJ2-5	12	CAISRPGETQYF
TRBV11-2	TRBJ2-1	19	CASSSIYRDIPWPHNEQFF
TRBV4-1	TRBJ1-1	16	CASSQARGGMNTEAFF
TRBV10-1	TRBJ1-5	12	CASSDTNQPQHF
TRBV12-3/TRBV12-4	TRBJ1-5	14	CASSLAGPSSPQHF
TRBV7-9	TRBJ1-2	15	CASSLSDRGLYGYTF
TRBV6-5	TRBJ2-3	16	CASSDLPGLGTDTRYF
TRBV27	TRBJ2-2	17	CASSLSRRQMSTGELFF
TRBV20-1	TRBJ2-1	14	CSAREGGDNNEQSF
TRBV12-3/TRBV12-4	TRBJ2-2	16	CASSFMTGGYSGELFF
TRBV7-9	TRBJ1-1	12	CASSLEHLEAFF
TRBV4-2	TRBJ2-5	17	CASSQGVAGAGGETQYF
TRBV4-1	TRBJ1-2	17	CASSQVPVSRANYGYTF
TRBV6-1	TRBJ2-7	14	CASSDLGGAYEQYF
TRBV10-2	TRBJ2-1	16	CASTSRGGFSSDEQFF
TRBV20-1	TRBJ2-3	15	CSARVGLSLTDTQYF
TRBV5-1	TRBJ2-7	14	CASSLGPGTYEQYF
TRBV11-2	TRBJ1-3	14	CASRALDSGNTIYF
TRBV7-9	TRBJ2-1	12	CASSPDRNEQFF